The T cell receptor (beta chain) under discussion was sequenced for a study of T cell changes during pregnancy in multiple sclerosis. In its sample, this clone ranks as medium-sized. Germline loops: CDR1 MNHNS, CDR2 SASEGT. V trimming: 7 bases; J trimming: 1 base; junction bases outside the gene matches: 5. The CDR3 is 15 residues long. Sequenced by immunoSEQ multiplex PCR; TCRdb stores in-frame clones only, minus some. The sample has about 34,000 clones, roughly 90% seen once. This TCR was recovered from a female donor with multiple sclerosis, enrolled in a pregnancy study. The starting material was CD8+ T cells from peripheral blood mononuclear cells, obtained in the third trimester of pregnancy. The gene calls are TRBV6-1 and TRBJ1-5; 9 bases agree with TRBD1. In nucleotides, the CDR3 is TGTGCCAGCACAGGGGACAGGGTGAGCAATCAGCCCCAGCATTTT. Its translation: CASTGDRVSNQPQHF.